The rows below give T cell receptor beta chains drawn from one sample of a study of cytomegalovirus exposure and HLA in healthy donors. The method was immunoSEQ multiplex PCR; TCRdb's version includes in-frame clones alone and lacks a portion of them. The sample shows around 150,000 clones, 70% to 80% of them seen only once. The source material was PBMCs. These receptors all come from a man aged 40-49 years in good health and CMV-seronegative. Each CDR3 is given with its conserved first and last residue. A D gene is named only where the DNA matches it firmly. The size of a clone is reported for some rows only, either as once, few or many, or as a class for expanded clones.

V gene	D gene	clone size	J gene	CDR3 DNA	CDR3 protein
TRBV2	TRBD2	-	TRBJ2-1	TGTGCCAGCAGGTCCCGGGGGGGTTACAATGAGCAGTTCTTC	CASRSRGGYNEQFF
TRBV2	-	-	TRBJ2-1	TGTGCCAGCAGTCCTACCGGGAGTTTGAACCCCGAGCAGTTCTTC	CASSPTGSLNPEQFF
TRBV14	TRBD2	-	TRBJ2-7	TGTGCCAGCAGCCCGATAGGACTAGCGGTCTACGAGCAGTACTTC	CASSPIGLAVYEQYF
TRBV4-1	-	-	TRBJ2-7	TGCGCCAGCAGCCAGGGAGAGGCCTACGAGCAGTACTTC	CASSQGEAYEQYF
TRBV6-5	-	-	TRBJ2-7	TGTGCCAGCAGGCCCCAAGGACAGACCTACGAGCAGTACTTC	CASRPQGQTYEQYF
TRBV7-2	-	once	TRBJ2-7	TGTGCCAGCAGCTCGGGTGTGGCGGAATTCTACGAGCAGTACTTC	CASSSGVAEFYEQYF
TRBV6-6	TRBD1	-	TRBJ2-1	TGTGCCAGCCGGGACAGGGGTGGAAATGAGCAGTTCTTC	CASRDRGGNEQFF
TRBV19	TRBD1	-	TRBJ1-5	TGTGCCAGTAGTATATTTATAACGGGACAGGGATTCAATCAGCCCCAGCATTTT	CASSIFITGQGFNQPQHF
TRBV5-1	TRBD1	-	TRBJ1-2	TGCGCCACCCATCCCGGGACAGGGCTCTATGGCTACACCTTC	CATHPGTGLYGYTF
TRBV7-9	-	few	TRBJ2-3	TGTGCCAGCAGCTATCTAGGGGCTCCGGGAGATACGCAGTATTTT	CASSYLGAPGDTQYF
TRBV15	-	-	TRBJ1-1	TGTGCCACCAGCAGAGATGTCAGGTTCGACACTGAAGCTTTCTTT	CATSRDVRFDTEAFF
TRBV5-1	-	-	TRBJ2-4	TGCGCCAGCAGCTACCGGGAGAAGAATTCCCTAGCCAAAAACATTCAGTACTTC	CASSYREKNSLAKNIQYF
TRBV5-1	TRBD1	-	TRBJ1-1	TGCGCCAGCTCCCGCAGACCAAGACAGGGGCCGAACACTGAAGCTTTCTTT	CASSRRPRQGPNTEAFF
TRBV7-8	TRBD1	-	TRBJ1-1	TGTGCCAGCAGCTCCTGGGACAGGGGCGACACTGAAGCTTTCTTT	CASSSWDRGDTEAFF
TRBV5-4	-	few	TRBJ1-4	TGTGCCAGCAGGGAACAGGGTTCGGTGGAAAAACTGTTTTTT	CASREQGSVEKLFF
TRBV7-7	-	-	TRBJ2-5	TGTGCTAGCAGCCCCACAGGGCCCCAAGAGACCCAGTACTTC	CASSPTGPQETQYF
TRBV5-1	TRBD1	-	TRBJ2-2	TGCGCCAGCAGCCTGGGACAGGGAGGCGCCGGGGAGCTGTTTTTT	CASSLGQGGAGELFF
TRBV10-3	TRBD1	-	TRBJ2-7	TGTGCCATCAGGGGCCCGGGACAGGGGTTTTCGAGCTCCTACGAGCAGTACTTC	CAIRGPGQGFSSSYEQYF
TRBV9	TRBD1	-	TRBJ2-4	TGTGCCAGCAGCGCGGTCTGGGACAGGGGGCGCGGGGGGATAAACATTCAGTACTTC	CASSAVWDRGRGGINIQYF
TRBV6-5	-	-	TRBJ1-2	TGTGCCAGCAGGCTAGGGGTGGGTCGCTATGGCTACACCTTC	CASRLGVGRYGYTF
TRBV7-2	-	-	TRBJ2-4	TGTGCCAGCAGCCCCGGGGTCAAAAACATTCAGTACTTC	CASSPGVKNIQYF
TRBV5-1	TRBD1	-	TRBJ2-7	TGCGCCAGCAGCTTGGTATTTTCGGGACAGAACTACGAGCAGTACTTC	CASSLVFSGQNYEQYF
TRBV10-3	TRBD2	-	TRBJ2-4	TGTGCCATCACGACTAGCGGACCTTTAAACATTCAGTACTTC	CAITTSGPLNIQYF
TRBV19	TRBD2	-	TRBJ2-1	TGTGCCAGTAGCCTCGGACTAGCGGAATACAATGAGCAGTTCTTC	CASSLGLAEYNEQFF
TRBV11-2	-	-	TRBJ2-3	TGTGCCAGCAGGTGGGGGGCAGATACGCAGTATTTT	CASRWGADTQYF